This T cell receptor beta chain was obtained from a study of blood T cell repertoires in COVID-19. Measured with immunoSEQ multiplex PCR; TCRdb has only the in-frame clones, and not every one. The data contain 130,000 to 150,000 clones, 70% to 85% of them singletons. V was clipped by 8 bases and J by 3 bases, with 19 bases between them. Germline V gene data show CDR1 as SNHLY and CDR2 as FYNNEI. The length of the CDR3 is 16 residues. The rearrangement joins TRBV2 to TRBJ2-2, with TRBD1 as a possible D gene (6 bases). The sequence derives from a woman of 80 years or more in a cohort sampled during active or convalescent COVID-19. The source material was peripheral blood. CDR3 region: CASQSYRARDTGELFF. CDR3 DNA: TGTGCCAGCCAGAGTTACAGGGCCCGAGACACCGGGGAGCTGTTTTTT.